The clone carrying this T cell receptor beta chain was seen just once. The germline CDR1 and CDR2 sequences are GTSNPN and SVGIG (reference sequence). The CDR3 is 11 residues long. V lost 4 bases and J lost 1, with 4 bases in between. The data were produced by immunoSEQ multiplex PCR, yet TCRdb's version contains in-frame clones alone and is incomplete. The table records under 50,000 clones, 94% of them present only once. The record originates from a study of cytomegalovirus exposure and HLA in healthy donors. The V call is TRBV30, the J call TRBJ1-1; D uncertain. What was sequenced was PBMCs. This TCR was sampled from a woman younger than 35 in good health and CMV-seropositive. The CDR3 DNA is TGTGCCTGGATTCAGAACACTGAAGCTTTCTTT. Amino acids: CAWIQNTEAFF.